This T cell receptor (beta chain) was identified in a study of control samples from healthy donors and cancer patients. Measured with immunoSEQ multiplex PCR; TCRdb has only the in-frame clones, and not every one. The table records about 170,000 clones, roughly 91% of them present only once. Germline V lookup: CDR1 MNHEY, CDR2 SVGAGI. Trimming left V 0 bases short and J 0 bases short, with 8 bases between. This CDR3 spans 15 amino acids. Concerning this clone itself: Distinct nucleotide sequences in the sample also encode this CDR3.

The sequenced sample consisted of blood. The chain employs TRBV6-5 and TRBJ1-2, with D unresolved. The receptor was derived from a woman in her thirties in good health. CDR3 in DNA: TGTGCCAGCAGTTACTCTGGCAGAGCTAACTATGGCTACACCTTC. Residues: CASSYSGRANYGYTF.